These T cell receptor beta chains were read from a single sample in a study of cytomegalovirus exposure and HLA in healthy donors. Measured with immunoSEQ multiplex PCR; TCRdb has only the in-frame clones, and not every one. The sample has about 140,000 clones, around 90% seen once. Sequenced input: PBMCs. The source of these receptors is a woman aged 40 to 49 in good health and CMV-seronegative. CDR3s leave out the opening cysteine and the closing phenylalanine or tryptophan. Size is omitted from some rows. Given values are once, few, many or a class for expanded clones.

-	TRBV7-2	TRBJ2-5	ASGLAGEETQY
-	TRBV11-2	TRBJ2-5	ASTYSRGETQY
-	TRBV7-2	TRBJ2-5	ASRQGLGETQY
-	TRBV5-1	TRBJ2-1	ASSFSAGPYNEQF
-	TRBV2	TRBJ2-1	ASSSKRGNSYNEQF
-	TRBV5-4	-	ASSFGLAGSYEQY
-	TRBV3-2	TRBJ1-4	ASRPDRG
once	TRBV18	TRBJ2-1	ASSPALAGSYNEQF
-	TRBV7-2	TRBJ2-1	ASSLTSGSNEQF
-	TRBV29-1	TRBJ2-7	SVPGQGAYEQY
-	TRBV6-4	TRBJ2-1	ASSAGNRGLAGNEQF
-	TRBV28	TRBJ2-7	ASSFNSASGRDEQY
-	TRBV5-6	TRBJ1-2	ASSSPGQGDGYT
-	TRBV5-1	TRBJ2-2	ASSLEPGGPNTGELF
-	TRBV9	TRBJ2-2	ASSLGLTNTGELF